This T cell receptor (beta chain) is drawn from a study of T cells in Graves' hyperthyroidism and ophthalmopathy. CDR3 length equals 17 residues. With 4 bases clipped from V and 6 bases from J, the junction kept 10 bases outside the gene matches. This clonotype was detected a few times. The antigen remains unidentified. Regarding the study as a whole: Blood samples included most of the expanded thyroid clonotypes exceeding 0.001.

A Clinical Activity Score of at least 3, a NOSPECS grade of at least 4 and a duration under 3 months were recorded in the ophthalmopathy patients. TCR beta CDR3 regions were amplified from RNA transcripts. HTBI primers were used for first-round RT-PCR of the TCR CDR3. TCRdb ran MiXCR on the multiplex PCR reads and lists one entry per CDR3 protein. The data hold roughly 530,000 distinct CDR3 sequences, with 17% observed a single time. The sequencing input was blood. This receptor was taken from a woman in her late teens or twenties with Graves' ophthalmopathy. The V call is TRBV12-3 or TRBV12-4, the J call TRBJ2-1; the match to TRBD2 covers 12 bases. The CDR3 region is CASSSPRLAGVRNEQFF. In DNA, the CDR3 is TGTGCCAGCAGTTCTCCGCGACTAGCGGGAGTTCGCAATGAGCAGTTCTTC.